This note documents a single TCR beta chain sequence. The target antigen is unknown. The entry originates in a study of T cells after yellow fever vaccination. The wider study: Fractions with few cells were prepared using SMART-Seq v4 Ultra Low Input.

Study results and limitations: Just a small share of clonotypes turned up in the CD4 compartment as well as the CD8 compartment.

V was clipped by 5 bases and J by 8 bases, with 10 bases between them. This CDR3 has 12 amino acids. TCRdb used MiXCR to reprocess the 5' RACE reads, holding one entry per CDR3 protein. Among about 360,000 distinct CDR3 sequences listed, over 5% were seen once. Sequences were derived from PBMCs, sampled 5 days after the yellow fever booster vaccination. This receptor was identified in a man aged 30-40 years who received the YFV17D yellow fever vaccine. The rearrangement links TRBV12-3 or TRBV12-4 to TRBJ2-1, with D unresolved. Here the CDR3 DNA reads TGTGCCAGCAGTCCCCTCAGCGATGAGCAGTTCTTC. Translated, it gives CASSPLSDEQFF.